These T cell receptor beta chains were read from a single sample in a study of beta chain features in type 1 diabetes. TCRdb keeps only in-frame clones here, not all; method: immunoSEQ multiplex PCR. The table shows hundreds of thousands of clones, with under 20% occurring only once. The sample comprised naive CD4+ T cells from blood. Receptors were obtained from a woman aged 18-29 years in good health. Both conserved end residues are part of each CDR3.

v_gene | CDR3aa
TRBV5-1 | CASRIASPNEQFF
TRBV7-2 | CASSLGGYSNQPQHF
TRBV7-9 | CASSPHQTSGVGARQYF
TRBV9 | CASSVPSGRGQYF
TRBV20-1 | CSARDFQKLFF
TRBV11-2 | CASSANTYEQYF
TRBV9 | CASSVNSEGMSEKLFF
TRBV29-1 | CSVAVRGNEQYF
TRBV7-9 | CASSTWTGTRTDTQYF
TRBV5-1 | CASSLVSGGAEKLFF